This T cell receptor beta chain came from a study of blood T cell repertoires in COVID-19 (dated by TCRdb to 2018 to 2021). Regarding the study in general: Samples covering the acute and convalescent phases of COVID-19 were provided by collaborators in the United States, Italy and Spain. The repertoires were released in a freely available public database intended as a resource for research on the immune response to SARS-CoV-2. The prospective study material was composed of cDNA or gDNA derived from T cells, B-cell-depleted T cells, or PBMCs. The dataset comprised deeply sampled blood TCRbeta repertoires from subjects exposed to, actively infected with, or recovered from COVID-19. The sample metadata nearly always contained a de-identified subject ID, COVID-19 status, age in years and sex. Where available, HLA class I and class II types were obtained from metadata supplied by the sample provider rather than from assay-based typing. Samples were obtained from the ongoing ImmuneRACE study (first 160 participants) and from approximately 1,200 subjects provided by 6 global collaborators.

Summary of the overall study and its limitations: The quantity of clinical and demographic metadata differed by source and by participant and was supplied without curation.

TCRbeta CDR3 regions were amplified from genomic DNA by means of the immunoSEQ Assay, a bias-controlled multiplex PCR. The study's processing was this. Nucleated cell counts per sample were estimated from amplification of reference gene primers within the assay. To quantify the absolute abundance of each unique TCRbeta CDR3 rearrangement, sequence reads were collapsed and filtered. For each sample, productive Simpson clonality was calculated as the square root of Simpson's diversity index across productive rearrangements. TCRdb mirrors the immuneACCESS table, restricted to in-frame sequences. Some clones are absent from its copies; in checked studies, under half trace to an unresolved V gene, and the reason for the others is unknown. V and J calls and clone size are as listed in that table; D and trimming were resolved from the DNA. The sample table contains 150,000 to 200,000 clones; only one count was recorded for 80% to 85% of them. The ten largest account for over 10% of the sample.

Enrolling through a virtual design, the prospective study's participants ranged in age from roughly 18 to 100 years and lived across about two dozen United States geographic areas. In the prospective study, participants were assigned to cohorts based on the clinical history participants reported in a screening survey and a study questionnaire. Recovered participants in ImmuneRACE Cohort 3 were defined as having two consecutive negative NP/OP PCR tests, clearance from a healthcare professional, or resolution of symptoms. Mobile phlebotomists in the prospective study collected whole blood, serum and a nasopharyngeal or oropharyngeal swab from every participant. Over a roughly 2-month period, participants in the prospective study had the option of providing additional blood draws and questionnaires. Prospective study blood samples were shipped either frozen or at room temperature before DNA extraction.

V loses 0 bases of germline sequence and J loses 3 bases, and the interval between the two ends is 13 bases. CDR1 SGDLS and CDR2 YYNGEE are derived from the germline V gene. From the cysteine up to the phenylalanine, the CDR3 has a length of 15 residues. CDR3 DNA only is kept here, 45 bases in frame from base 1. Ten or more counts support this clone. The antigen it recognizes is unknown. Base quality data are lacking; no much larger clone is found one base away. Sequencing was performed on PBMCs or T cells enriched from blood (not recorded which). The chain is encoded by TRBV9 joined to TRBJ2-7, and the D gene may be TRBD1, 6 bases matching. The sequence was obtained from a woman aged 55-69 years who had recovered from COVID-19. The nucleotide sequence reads TGTGCCAGCAGCGTAGTCCCAGGGGACCTCTACGAGCAGTACTTC. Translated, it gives CASSVVPGDLYEQYF. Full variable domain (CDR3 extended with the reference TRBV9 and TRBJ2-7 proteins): DSGVTQTPKHLITATGQRVTLRCSPRSGDLSVYWYQQSLDQGLQFLIQYYNGEERAKGNILERFSAQQFPDLHSELNLSSLELGDSALYFCASSVVPGDLYEQYFGPGTRLTVT.